A selection of T cell receptor beta chains follows, all from one sample in a study of OX40 agonist ivuxolimab in advanced cancers. The data were produced by immunoSEQ multiplex PCR, yet TCRdb's version contains in-frame clones alone and is incomplete. The repertoire holds tens of thousands of clones, with over 75% as singletons. The sample in question was CD4+ or CD8+ T cells sorted from blood, obtained in a trial of the OX40 agonist ivuxolimab. Source of these receptors: an adult with an advanced solid tumor such as melanoma, head and neck, liver or kidney cancer. Each CDR3 is given with its conserved first and last residue.

TRBJ1-2 | TRBV5-1 | CASSGLQGTYGYTF
TRBJ2-3 | TRBV5-4 | CASSLGLSGGAADTQYF
TRBJ2-3 | TRBV7-2 | CASSLTSWADTQYF
TRBJ1-1 | TRBV6-5 | CASSRPRAVVTEAFF
TRBJ1-2 | TRBV30 | CAWSTIGGQGIYGYTF
TRBJ2-7 | TRBV5-1 | CASSGRTGTGEQYF
TRBJ2-7 | TRBV7-9 | CASSFGGNYEQYF
TRBJ1-6 | TRBV7-4 | CASDGKSSYNSPLHF
TRBJ2-3 | TRBV11-3 | CASSPGRVSNTDTQYF
TRBJ2-1 | TRBV7-2 | CASSLALAGGNEQFF
TRBJ1-1 | TRBV4-3 | CASSQDLAGGTEAFF
TRBJ1-5 | TRBV19 | CASSIDQWQPQHF
TRBJ2-3 | TRBV5-4 | CASSGGGSDTDTQYF
TRBJ2-3 | TRBV7-9 | CASSSGLTWDESTDTQYF
TRBJ1-6 | TRBV6-6 | CASRGGQKSSPLHF
TRBJ1-5 | TRBV10-3 | CATPPGQPQHF
TRBJ1-6 | TRBV18 | CASSPDRVRGNSPLHF
TRBJ2-7 | TRBV7-2 | CASSLGRTLYEQYF
TRBJ2-2 | TRBV18 | CASSPSGTSGRGELFF
TRBJ2-2 | TRBV6-5 | CASSYSAGGELFF
TRBJ2-2 | TRBV19 | CASSIRFAKLAGGSTGELFF
TRBJ2-7 | TRBV6-1 | CASSESRTASYEQYF
TRBJ1-1 | TRBV12-5 | CASGLEAGWAEAFF
TRBJ2-3 | TRBV6-5 | CASSYDLAGGTDTQYF
TRBJ1-1 | TRBV7-2 | CASSFEQGYEAFF
TRBJ2-1 | TRBV6-5 | CASSYRGTGGYNEQFF
TRBJ1-1 | TRBV10-3 | CATTPPGGSEAFF
TRBJ2-7 | TRBV2 | CASRPGQGAKEQYF
TRBJ2-7 | TRBV5-1 | CASRLSDRGLNEQYF
TRBJ1-2 | TRBV7-9 | CASSLVGYGYTF
TRBJ2-5 | TRBV5-3 | CARSPADQETQYF
TRBJ1-5 | TRBV19 | CASSRGSNQPQHF
TRBJ2-3 | TRBV7-2 | CASSLAGAGVDTQYF
TRBJ2-7 | TRBV5-4 | CASSLAGGSGGAYEQYF
TRBJ2-5 | TRBV25-1 | CASSLVGIETQYF
TRBJ1-2 | TRBV15 | CATSRAGGGGNYGYTF
TRBJ2-7 | TRBV6-5 | CASFNSYEQYF
TRBJ1-6 | TRBV18 | CASSPQGSYNSPLHF
TRBJ2-3 | TRBV12-5 | CASGLVRAGASTDTQYF
TRBJ1-2 | TRBV7-9 | CASSFDRVQGYTF
TRBJ2-1 | TRBV15 | CATSRTSGGAYEQFF
TRBJ1-3 | TRBV6-5 | CASSSDRAPGNTIYF